This is a list of T cell receptor beta chains from one sample in a study of shared clonotypes between healthy human individuals. TCRdb's table, derived via immunoSEQ multiplex PCR, lists solely in-frame clones and lacks some. The table includes some 600,000 clones, roughly 96% detected once. The sample comprised naive CD8+ T cells sorted from blood. These receptors were obtained from a woman in her thirties in good health. Each CDR3 is given with its conserved first and last residue. D genes are given only for firm matches. Part of the rows lack a size; the others show once, few, many or a class for expanded clones.

v_call	d_call	clone_size	j_call	cdr3_nt	cdr3_aa
TRBV11-2	-	-	TRBJ1-5	TGTGCCAGCAGCTTAGAAGGTCCCAATCAGCCCCAGCATTTT	CASSLEGPNQPQHF
TRBV28	-	-	TRBJ1-5	TGTGCCAGCAACATAAACGAGGGCATTCAGCCCCAGCATTTT	CASNINEGIQPQHF
TRBV7-9	-	-	TRBJ2-1	TGTGCCAGCAGCCCGCATGGGGACGAGCAGTTCTTC	CASSPHGDEQFF
TRBV29-1	TRBD1	-	TRBJ1-2	TGCAGCGACCTTTTACAGGGGGCCTATGGCTACACCTTC	CSDLLQGAYGYTF
TRBV6-5	-	-	TRBJ1-1	TGTGCCAGCGGGGGCACGAACACTGAAGCTTTCTTT	CASGGTNTEAFF
TRBV2	-	-	TRBJ2-5	TGTGCCAGCAGTGAGGGGGCAGGCTGGCTACAAGAGACCCAGTACTTC	CASSEGAGWLQETQYF
TRBV27	-	-	TRBJ1-4	TGTGCCACGGGACAAGGTCTGGGTGAAAAACTGTTTTTT	CATGQGLGEKLFF
TRBV5-4	TRBD2	-	TRBJ2-6	TGTGCCAGCAGCTTTACTAGCGGGAGAGGTGGGGCCAACGTCCTGACTTTC	CASSFTSGRGGANVLTF
TRBV6-6	-	-	TRBJ2-1	TGTGCCAGCAGTTACTCGAGAGCGGATGAGCAGTTCTTC	CASSYSRADEQFF
TRBV15	-	few	TRBJ1-2	TGTGCCACCACCGACGATACGCCCTTGGGCTATGGCTACACCTTC	CATTDDTPLGYGYTF
TRBV27	TRBD1	-	TRBJ2-7	TGTGCCAGCAGTGGTAGACAGGGTGCGCCCTACGAGCAGTACTTC	CASSGRQGAPYEQYF
TRBV5-1	-	-	TRBJ1-1	TGCGCCAGCAGCGGCGAGCGGGTTGACACTGAAGCTTTCTTT	CASSGERVDTEAFF
TRBV5-1	TRBD1	-	TRBJ1-1	TGCGCCAGCCTGGCGGGGGACAGGGAGAACACTGAAGCTTTCTTT	CASLAGDRENTEAFF
TRBV29-1	-	-	TRBJ2-7	TGCAGCGTTGGATTCGGTTCAGCGGCATCCTACGAGCAGTACTTC	CSVGFGSAASYEQYF
TRBV28	TRBD1	-	TRBJ2-7	TGTGCCAGCAGTCCCCGGAAGGGGACAGTGGGCTACGAGCAGTACTTC	CASSPRKGTVGYEQYF
TRBV6-5	-	-	TRBJ1-1	TGTGCCAGCAGTTACTCAGAGGGGTCCACTGAAGCTTTCTTT	CASSYSEGSTEAFF
TRBV28	-	-	TRBJ2-7	TGTGCCAGCAGTCCCGTTCCCGGGACTTCGTCCTACGAGCAGTACTTC	CASSPVPGTSSYEQYF
TRBV4-1	-	-	TRBJ1-2	TGCGCCAGCAGCCAAGAAGCCAGGGGACTACGGTATGGCTACACCTTC	CASSQEARGLRYGYTF
TRBV7-8	-	-	TRBJ2-7	TGTGCCAGCAGCTTACGCGGGGTCTTCGAGCAGTACTTC	CASSLRGVFEQYF
TRBV14	TRBD1	-	TRBJ1-2	TGTGCCAGCAGCCAGGGGACAGCCTATGGCTACACCTTC	CASSQGTAYGYTF
TRBV4-2	-	once	TRBJ1-3	TGTGCCAGCAGCCAAGATTCAGACATTGGAAACACCATATATTTT	CASSQDSDIGNTIYF
TRBV19	-	-	TRBJ2-4	TGTGCCAGTTGGTCAGCGGCCAAAAACATTCAGTACTTC	CASWSAAKNIQYF
TRBV10-1	TRBD1	few	TRBJ1-1	TGCGCCAGCAGGGGACAGGGTGGCACTGAAGCTTTCTTT	CASRGQGGTEAFF
TRBV4-2	TRBD1	-	TRBJ1-2	TGTGCCAGCAGCCAAGTTACAGGGGATGGATATGGCTACACCTTC	CASSQVTGDGYGYTF
TRBV4-1	-	-	TRBJ1-1	TGCGCCAGCAGCCACCCTACAGGTTACACTGAAGCTTTCTTT	CASSHPTGYTEAFF
TRBV4-1	-	-	TRBJ2-5	TGCGCCAGCAGCCAAGCTGGACCGGGGCCTCGAGAGACCCAGTACTTC	CASSQAGPGPRETQYF
TRBV28	-	-	TRBJ2-3	TGTGCCAGCAGTTCCCGGTTAGTACAAGGGCACACAGATACGCAGTATTTT	CASSSRLVQGHTDTQYF
TRBV28	-	once	TRBJ2-1	TGTGCCAGCAGTCAGGACAATGAGCAGTTCTTC	CASSQDNEQFF
TRBV13	-	-	TRBJ2-6	TGTGCCAGCAGCTTGGGGGACTCTGGGGCCAACGTCCTGACTTTC	CASSLGDSGANVLTF
TRBV7-6	-	-	TRBJ1-6	TGTGCCAGCAGCCACTCCCCCGGGGCTGGCAATTCACCCCTCCACTTT	CASSHSPGAGNSPLHF
TRBV18	TRBD2	-	TRBJ2-2	TGTGCCAGCTCATCTACGACTCGGGAGGACCACACCGGGGAGCTGTTTTTT	CASSSTTREDHTGELFF
TRBV7-9	TRBD1	-	TRBJ1-2	TGTGCCAGCAGCGTAGTCGGAGGGGGCTTATCCTATGGCTACACCTTC	CASSVVGGGLSYGYTF
TRBV28	-	-	TRBJ2-1	TGTGCCAGCAGTTTACGGAACTACAATGAGCAGTTCTTC	CASSLRNYNEQFF
TRBV29-1	TRBD1	-	TRBJ2-7	TGCAGCGTGGGACAGGGACTTTACGAGCAGTACTTC	CSVGQGLYEQYF
TRBV11-2	TRBD2	-	TRBJ2-7	TGTGCCAGCAGCTTGGGTGCTAGCGGCTACGAGCAGTACTTC	CASSLGASGYEQYF
TRBV11-2	TRBD1	-	TRBJ1-2	TGTGCCAGCAGCCACCGGGGGACAGGGGCTTCCCTTTCCTTC	CASSHRGTGASLSF
TRBV5-6	-	-	TRBJ2-1	TGTGCCAGCAGCCCGATGGGTGGTTACAATGAGCAGTTCTTC	CASSPMGGYNEQFF
TRBV6-1	-	-	TRBJ2-7	TGTGCCAGCAGTGATCGGACAGAAGCCTACGAGCAGTACTTC	CASSDRTEAYEQYF
TRBV27	-	-	TRBJ2-1	TGTGCCAGCATGGGCGGAGTCGGAAATGAGCAGTTCTTC	CASMGGVGNEQFF
TRBV5-6	-	-	TRBJ2-7	TGTGCCAGCAGCTTGACAGGGACCGAGCAGTACTTC	CASSLTGTEQYF
TRBV6-5	TRBD1	few	TRBJ1-1	TGTGCCAGCGGGGGACAGGTTGCTGAAGCTTTCTTT	CASGGQVAEAFF
TRBV6-1	-	-	TRBJ2-7	TGTGCCAGCAGTGGGCTTCAGGGGGAGCAGTACTTC	CASSGLQGEQYF
TRBV6-1	-	-	TRBJ1-5	TGTGCCAGCCAGGAGGCTTATAGCAATCAGCCCCAGCATTTT	CASQEAYSNQPQHF
TRBV4-1	TRBD1	-	TRBJ2-7	TGCGCCAGCAGCCAACCGGGACAGGGTAGCGAGCAGTACTTC	CASSQPGQGSEQYF